Listed here are 26 T cell receptor beta chains from one sample, sequenced in a study of blood T cell repertoires in COVID-19. The table came from immunoSEQ multiplex PCR; TCRdb's copy has only in-frame clones and leaves some out. The sample consists of some 120,000 clones, more than 70% of them appearing once. The sequenced material came from peripheral blood. The receptors were gathered from an elderly man with active or convalescent COVID-19.

The chain carries TRBV10-3 and TRBJ2-5; 16 bases agree with TRBD2. Per the germline V gene, CDR1 is ENHRY and CDR2 is SYGVKD. The CDR3 runs 18 residues. V was clipped by 2 bases and J by 5 bases; unmatched bases: 8. In DNA form, the CDR3 reads TGTGCCATCAGTGAGCCCGGGACTAGCGGGGGGGCCTCGGAGACCCAGTACTTC. Protein: CAISEPGTSGGASETQYF.

J is TRBJ2-5 and V is TRBV10-3; 9 positions match TRBD1. The CDR3 contains 13 residues. Germline assignment: CDR1 ENHRY and CDR2 SYGVKD. Trimming removed 2 bases from V and 5 bases from J; junction bases left unmatched: 0. CDR3 region: CAISEGTGETQYF. In DNA form, the CDR3 reads TGTGCCATCAGTGAGGGGACAGGGGAGACCCAGTACTTC.

This chain links TRBV6-5 with TRBJ1-2; 7 bases fit TRBD1. Germline V gives CDR1 MNHEY, CDR2 SVGAGI. Trimming cost V 4 bases and J 1 base; bases outside gene matches: 6. The CDR3 sequence is 15 residues long. CDR3 DNA sequence: TGTGCCAGCAGTTTACAGGGGCGAGATAACTATGGCTACACCTTC. Translated: CASSLQGRDNYGYTF.

V gene TRBV6-5 combines with J gene TRBJ1-1; the D is unclear. This CDR3 is 14 amino acids long. Germline CDR1 is MNHEY and CDR2 is SVGAGI. Deletions cut 2 bases from V and 0 bases from J, with 7 bases between. The CDR3 here is CASSYQEVNTEAFF. CDR3 nucleotides: TGTGCCAGCAGTTACCAGGAGGTGAACACTGAAGCTTTCTTT.

The J gene is TRBJ2-5, the V gene TRBV30; 7 bases agree with TRBD1. Germline trimming cut 1 base from V and 6 bases from J; bases unmatched to any gene: 2. The CDR3 spans 12 residues. Germline CDR1 and CDR2: GTSNPN and SVGIG (reference sequence). CDR3 in amino acids: CAWSGQGKTQYF. CDR3 DNA: TGTGCCTGGAGTGGACAGGGAAAGACCCAGTACTTC.

The rearrangement joins TRBV6-2 or TRBV6-3 to TRBJ1-3; D is unclear. CDR1 is MNHEY, CDR2 SVGEGT, per germline. With 4 bases removed from V and 0 bases from J, the gap between germline ends came to 7 bases. The CDR3 consists of 14 residues. The CDR3 spells CASSFVSSGNTIYF. CDR3 nucleotide sequence: TGTGCCAGCAGTTTCGTCAGCTCTGGAAACACCATATATTTT.

This clone was seen just once. The chain links TRBV4-3 to TRBJ1-2; D may be TRBD1 (6 bases). V was trimmed by 0 bases and J by 3 bases, leaving 14 bases between them. The CDR3 loop spans 16 amino acids. Looked up from germline, CDR1 is LGHNA and CDR2 is YSLEER. The CDR3 region is CASSQDWAGAYYGYTF. The CDR3 DNA follows: TGCGCCAGCAGCCAAGATTGGGCAGGGGCGTACTATGGCTACACCTTC.

This clone was seen just once. This chain joins TRBV5-1 and TRBJ2-1, with TRBD1 as a possible D gene (6 bases). CDR3 length: 16 amino acids. The germline gives CDR1 SGHRS, CDR2 YFSETQ. Trimming removed 0 bases at V and 4 bases at J, with 14 bases between. This chain's CDR3 is CASSLVERGRYNEQFF. The DNA of the CDR3 is TGCGCCAGCAGCTTGGTCGAAAGGGGGAGATACAATGAGCAGTTCTTC.

This sequence joins TRBV5-4 and TRBJ2-1, with 14 bases aligning to TRBD2. Germline V gene data show CDR1 as SGHNT and CDR2 as YYREEE (reference sequence). The CDR3 extends over 15 amino acids. V dropped 4 bases and J dropped 9; count of bases not matched to a gene: 6. CDR3: CASSVTSGGASEQFF. The DNA of the CDR3 is TGTGCCAGCAGCGTGACTAGCGGGGGGGCAAGTGAGCAGTTCTTC.

The chain combines TRBV6-5 with TRBJ1-2; D call uncertain. This CDR3 is 15 amino acids long. V was trimmed by 0 bases and J by 6 bases, leaving 14 bases between them. Germline lookup yields CDR1 MNHEY and CDR2 SVGAGI. The chain's CDR3 is CASSYSKEGFDGYTF. Here the CDR3 DNA reads TGTGCCAGCAGTTACTCGAAAGAGGGATTTGATGGCTACACCTTC.

The chain links TRBV25-1 to TRBJ2-1, with a weak D call TRBD2 (6 bases). Trimming removed 3 bases at V and 10 bases at J, with 13 bases between. The length of the CDR3 is 13 residues. CDR1 MGHDK and CDR2 SYGVNS come from the germline V gene. CDR3 coding DNA: TGTGCCAGCAGTGATGGCGGGGTAGGGGAGCAGTTCTTC. This gives the protein CASSDGGVGEQFF.

The gene calls are TRBV7-3 and TRBJ2-3, with D possibly TRBD1 on 6 matching bases. The CDR3 spans 13 residues. Deletions cut 4 bases from V and 7 bases from J, with 12 bases between. The germline V gene encodes CDR1 SGHTA and CDR2 FQGTGA. CDR3 amino acids: CASSYSRGNTQYF. CDR3 nucleotides: TGTGCCAGCAGCTACTCCAGGGGAAATACGCAGTATTTT.

This clone has only one observation. V gene TRBV19 combines with J gene TRBJ2-5; TRBD2 matches at 7 bases. The CDR3 loop spans 15 amino acids. Trimming removed 10 bases from V and 4 bases from J; junction bases left unmatched: 15. Per the germline V gene, CDR1 is LNHDA and CDR2 is SQIVND (reference sequence). CDR3 in amino acids: CATRNHGGRLETQYF. The CDR3 bases are TGTGCCACCCGAAATCACGGGGGGAGGCTAGAGACCCAGTACTTC.

This clone occurred once. The chain is built from TRBV7-6 and TRBJ2-5, with D possibly matching TRBD2 (5 bases). Trimming took 0 bases from V and 5 from J, leaving 10 bases between them. The germline V gene has CDR1 SGHVS and CDR2 FNYEAQ. The CDR3 has 14 residues. The CDR3 DNA reads TGTGCCAGCAGCTTAGCCGGACTGGATGAGACCCAGTACTTC. This gives the protein CASSLAGLDETQYF.

V usage is TRBV9 and J usage is TRBJ2-3; no firm D call. The CDR3 has 12 amino acids. Trimming stripped 3 bases from V and 6 bases from J, with 8 bases between. CDR1 is SGDLS, CDR2 YYNGEE, per germline. CDR3 region: CASSAGADTQYF. The CDR3 DNA reads TGTGCCAGCAGCGCGGGTGCCGATACGCAGTATTTT.

The chain has TRBV6-4 and TRBJ1-6; 12 nucleotides align to TRBD1. CDR1 is MRHNA and CDR2 is SNTAGT in the germline V gene. This CDR3 contains 15 residues. J was trimmed by 9 bases and V by 5 bases; bases with no gene match: 5. CDR3 loop: CASSPGQGAFSPLHF. The CDR3, as DNA: TGTGCCAGCAGTCCGGGACAGGGGGCGTTTTCACCCCTCCACTTT.

The V call is TRBV7-3, the J call TRBJ2-1, with TRBD1 matching over 7 bases. The length of the CDR3 is 14 residues. Germline-derived CDR1 and CDR2 are SGHTA and FQGTGA. With 0 bases clipped from V and 9 bases from J, the junction kept 5 bases outside the gene matches. CDR3 in DNA: TGTGCCAGCAGCTTAACCGCACAGGGGAGTGAGCAGTTCTTC. The encoded protein is CASSLTAQGSEQFF.

This clone came up a few times. The J gene is TRBJ2-7, the V gene TRBV6-5; D possibly corresponds to TRBD1 (6 bases). CDR3 length equals 14 residues. Germline assignment: CDR1 MNHEY and CDR2 SVGAGI. V was cut by 6 bases and J by 0 bases, with 12 bases left in between. The CDR3 loop is CASRRGGFSYEQYF. CDR3 sequence (DNA): TGTGCCAGCAGACGAGGGGGATTCTCCTACGAGCAGTACTTC.

V is TRBV10-3 and J is TRBJ2-1, with 7 positions matching TRBD1. V shed 11 bases, J shed 5 bases, and the junction held 12 bases outside the gene matches. Germline loops: CDR1 ENHRY, CDR2 SYGVKD. The CDR3 totals 14 residues. The CDR3 region has the DNA TGTGCCTCTATGGCCGGGACAGCAAACAATGAGCAGTTCTTC. It codes for CASMAGTANNEQFF.

This clone has a single count. The DNA of the CDR3 is TGCGCCAGCAGCCAAGATGGGGCAGACCAAGAGACCCAGTACTTC. Its translation: CASSQDGADQETQYF. This chain links TRBV4-1 with TRBJ2-5, with D possibly matching TRBD1 (5 bases). The V gene's germline CDR1 is MGHRA and CDR2 YSYEKL. CDR3 length: 15 residues. Trimming removed 0 bases at V and 0 bases at J, with 8 bases between.

This chain uses TRBV9 with TRBJ2-7; tentatively, D is TRBD2 (6 bases). The CDR3 is made up of 13 amino acids. Germline V gene lookup returns CDR1 SGDLS and CDR2 YYNGEE. V was clipped by 3 bases and J by 6 bases, with 13 bases between them. CDR3 nucleotides: TGTGCCAGCAGCGCCAGTCAGGGAGGCGAGCAGTACTTC. Translated, it gives CASSASQGGEQYF.

The chain couples TRBV2 to TRBJ1-2; D is undetermined. The germline V gene encodes CDR1 SNHLY and CDR2 FYNNEI. The CDR3 sequence is 11 residues long. V gave up 11 bases and J gave up 7 bases, with 14 bases separating them. CDR3 region: CAGRLDAGYTF. The CDR3 DNA is TGTGCCGGAAGACTAGATGCTGGCTACACCTTC.

The rearrangement joins TRBV11-3 to TRBJ1-1, with 8 bases aligning to TRBD1. J gave up 2 bases and V 5 bases, and 7 bases lay outside the gene matches. The CDR3 has 15 residues. Germline V gene data show CDR1 as SGHNT and CDR2 as YENEEA. The CDR3 is CASSPIQGGNTEAFF. For the CDR3, the DNA is TGTGCCAGCAGCCCGATACAGGGGGGTAACACTGAAGCTTTCTTT.

The chain carries TRBV6-5 and TRBJ2-1; D call uncertain. CDR1 and CDR2 from the germline V gene are MNHEY and SVGAGI. This CDR3 spans 14 amino acids. Trimming pared 5 bases from V and 0 bases from J, leaving 8 bases between. CDR3 amino acids: CASSLSSSYNEQFF. The CDR3 region has the DNA TGTGCCAGCAGTCTTTCGAGCTCCTACAATGAGCAGTTCTTC.

The chain couples TRBV7-3 to TRBJ2-3, with 7 bases fitting TRBD1. The CDR3 sequence is 18 residues long. Germline lookup yields CDR1 SGHTA and CDR2 FQGTGA. After removal of 3 bases from V and 2 bases from J, the junction contained 14 bases not matched to a gene. CDR3 DNA: TGTGCCAGCAGCTTCCCCGGGTACCGGGACAGATACACAGATACGCAGTATTTT. Amino acid sequence: CASSFPGYRDRYTDTQYF. Drawing the rest from reference TRBV7-3 and TRBJ2-3, the complete variable domain is GAGVSQTPSNKVTEKGKYVELRCDPISGHTALYWYRQSLGQGPEFLIYFQGTGAADDSGLPNDRFFAVRPEGSVSTLKIQRTERGDSAVYLCASSFPGYRDRYTDTQYFGPGTRLTVL.

The CDR3 reads CAISETGGASVYEQYF. In DNA, the CDR3 is TGTGCCATCAGTGAAACAGGGGGCGCTTCTGTCTACGAGCAGTACTTC. The J gene is TRBJ2-7, the V gene TRBV10-3; 9 bases are a match to TRBD1. After removal of 3 bases from V and 3 bases from J, the junction contained 9 bases not matched to a gene. Looked up from germline, CDR1 is ENHRY and CDR2 is SYGVKD. This CDR3 has 16 residues.